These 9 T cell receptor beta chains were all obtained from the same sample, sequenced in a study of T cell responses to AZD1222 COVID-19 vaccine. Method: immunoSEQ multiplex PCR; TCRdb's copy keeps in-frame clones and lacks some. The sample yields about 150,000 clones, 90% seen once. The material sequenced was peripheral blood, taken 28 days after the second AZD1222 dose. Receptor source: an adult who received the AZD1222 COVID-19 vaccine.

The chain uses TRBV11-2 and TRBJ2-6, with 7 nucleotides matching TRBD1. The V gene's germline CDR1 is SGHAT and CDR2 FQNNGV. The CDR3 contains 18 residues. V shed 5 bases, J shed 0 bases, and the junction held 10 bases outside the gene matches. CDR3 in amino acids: CASSRNRGRDSGANVLTF. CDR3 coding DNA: TGTGCCAGCAGCCGTAACAGGGGCCGGGACTCTGGGGCCAACGTCCTGACTTTC.

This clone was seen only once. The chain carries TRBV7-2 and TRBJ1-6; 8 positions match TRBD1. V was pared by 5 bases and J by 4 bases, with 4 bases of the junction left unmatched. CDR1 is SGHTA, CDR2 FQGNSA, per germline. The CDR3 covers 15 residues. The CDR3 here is CASSTRGPYNSPLHF. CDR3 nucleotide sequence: TGTGCCAGCAGCACCAGGGGGCCTTATAATTCACCCCTCCACTTT. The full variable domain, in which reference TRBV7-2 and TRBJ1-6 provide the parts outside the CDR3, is GAGVSQSPSNKVTEKGKDVELRCDPISGHTALYWYRQSLGQGLEFLIYFQGNSAPDKSGLPSDRFSAERTGGSVSTLTIQRTQQEDSAVYLCASSTRGPYNSPLHFGNGTRLTVT.

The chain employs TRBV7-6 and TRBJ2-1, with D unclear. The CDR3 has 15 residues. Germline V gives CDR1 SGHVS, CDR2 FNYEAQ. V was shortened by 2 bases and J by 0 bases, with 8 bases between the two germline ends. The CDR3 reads CASSLLSLSYNEQFF. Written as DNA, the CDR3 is TGTGCCAGCAGCTTACTCTCCCTCTCCTACAATGAGCAGTTCTTC. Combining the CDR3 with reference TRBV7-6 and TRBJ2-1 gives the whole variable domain GAGVSQSPRYKVTKRGQDVALRCDPISGHVSLYWYRQALGQGPEFLTYFNYEAQQDKSGLPNDRFSAERPEGSISTLTIQRTEQRDSAMYRCASSLLSLSYNEQFFGPGTRLTVL.

CDR3 nucleotide sequence: TGTGCCAGCACCGCGCACGGGGGGCGCGGGTATCAGCCCCAGCATTTT. It yields the protein CASTAHGGRGYQPQHF. The V call is TRBV28, the J call TRBJ1-5, with a possible D match to TRBD1 (6 bases). The CDR3 is made up of 16 amino acids. Trimming left V 7 bases short and J 5 bases short, with 21 bases between. The germline V gene encodes CDR1 MDHEN and CDR2 SYDVKM.

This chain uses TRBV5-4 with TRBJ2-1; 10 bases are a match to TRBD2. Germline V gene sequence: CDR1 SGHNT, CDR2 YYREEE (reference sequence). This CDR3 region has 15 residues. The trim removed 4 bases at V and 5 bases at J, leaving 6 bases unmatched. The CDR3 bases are TGTGCCAGCAGCCAAAGCGGGAGGGTCCACAATGAGCAGTTCTTC. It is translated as CASSQSGRVHNEQFF.

CDR3 bases: TGCAGTGCTAGTCCAAAGGGACCCTACAATGAGCAGTTCTTC. Translating gives CSASPKGPYNEQFF. The rearrangement uses TRBV20-1 and TRBJ2-1; D possibly uses TRBD1 or TRBD2 (5 bases each). The germline V and J ends were trimmed by 3 bases and 2 bases, with 11 bases remaining between them. The CDR3 has 14 residues. Germline CDR1 reads DFQATT; CDR2 reads SNEGSKA (reference sequence).

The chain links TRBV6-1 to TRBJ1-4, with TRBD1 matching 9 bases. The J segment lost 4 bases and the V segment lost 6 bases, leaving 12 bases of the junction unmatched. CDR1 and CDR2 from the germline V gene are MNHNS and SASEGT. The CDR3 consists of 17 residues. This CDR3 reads CASRENGQGRHNEKLFF. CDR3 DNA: TGTGCCAGCAGGGAAAACGGACAGGGGAGGCATAATGAAAAACTGTTTTTT.

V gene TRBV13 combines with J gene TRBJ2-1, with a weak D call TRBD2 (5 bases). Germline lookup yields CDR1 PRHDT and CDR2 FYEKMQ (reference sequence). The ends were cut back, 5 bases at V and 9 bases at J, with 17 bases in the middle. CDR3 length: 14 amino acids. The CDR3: CASSPRRGFGEQFF. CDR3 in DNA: TGTGCCAGCAGCCCCCGCCGGGGATTCGGTGAGCAGTTCTTC.

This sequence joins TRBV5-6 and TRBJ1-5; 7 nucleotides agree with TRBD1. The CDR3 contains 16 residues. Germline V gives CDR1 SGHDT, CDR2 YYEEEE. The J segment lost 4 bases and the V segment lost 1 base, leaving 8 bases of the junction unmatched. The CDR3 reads CASSLQGDRINQPQHF. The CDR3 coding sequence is TGTGCCAGCAGCTTGCAAGGGGACAGAATTAATCAGCCCCAGCATTTT. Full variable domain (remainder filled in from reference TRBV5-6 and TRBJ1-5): DAGVTQSPTHLIKTRGQQVTLRCSPKSGHDTVSWYQQALGQGPQFIFQYYEEEERQRGNFPDRFSGHQFPNYSSELNVNALLLGDSALYLCASSLQGDRINQPQHFGDGTRLSIL.